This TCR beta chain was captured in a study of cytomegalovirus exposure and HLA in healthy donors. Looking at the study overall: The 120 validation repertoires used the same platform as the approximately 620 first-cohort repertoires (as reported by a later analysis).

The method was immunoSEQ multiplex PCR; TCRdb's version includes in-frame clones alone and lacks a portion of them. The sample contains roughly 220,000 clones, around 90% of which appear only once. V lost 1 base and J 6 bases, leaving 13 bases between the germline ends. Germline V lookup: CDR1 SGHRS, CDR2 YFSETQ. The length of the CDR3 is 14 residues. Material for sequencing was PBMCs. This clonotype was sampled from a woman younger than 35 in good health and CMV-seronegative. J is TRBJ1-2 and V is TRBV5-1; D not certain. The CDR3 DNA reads TGCGCCAGCAGCTTGCGTCGAGGGCCCGATGGCTACACCTTC. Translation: CASSLRRGPDGYTF. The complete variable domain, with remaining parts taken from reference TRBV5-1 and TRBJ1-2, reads KAGVTQTPRYLIKTRGQQVTLSCSPISGHRSVSWYQQTPGQGLQFLFEYFSETQRNKGNFPGRFSGRQFSNSRSEMNVSTLELGDSALYLCASSLRRGPDGYTFGSGTRLTVV.